The present T cell receptor (beta chain) was sequenced within a study of blood T cell repertoires in COVID-19. In the authors' methods: Counts of nucleated cells, estimated from reference gene primer amplification, were obtained. Only in-frame clones appear in the TCRdb table, and some are missing; sequencing was by immunoSEQ multiplex PCR. The DNA was the basis for D and trimming; V, J and clone size are from that table. The sample yields 250,000 to 300,000 clones, around nine tenths seen once. Trimming took 8 bases from V and 4 from J; bases not matched to a gene: 8. The CDR3 sequence is 14 residues long. In germline, CDR1 is MNHEY, CDR2 SVGAGI.

The V gene is TRBV6-5, the J gene TRBJ1-3; 7 bases agree with TRBD1. This sequence was found in a man aged 35 to 55 with acute or convalescent COVID-19. Sequences were obtained from peripheral blood. CDR3 bases: TGTGCCAGCTTATCACAGGGGAAAGGAAACACCATATATTTT. As protein: CASLSQGKGNTIYF.